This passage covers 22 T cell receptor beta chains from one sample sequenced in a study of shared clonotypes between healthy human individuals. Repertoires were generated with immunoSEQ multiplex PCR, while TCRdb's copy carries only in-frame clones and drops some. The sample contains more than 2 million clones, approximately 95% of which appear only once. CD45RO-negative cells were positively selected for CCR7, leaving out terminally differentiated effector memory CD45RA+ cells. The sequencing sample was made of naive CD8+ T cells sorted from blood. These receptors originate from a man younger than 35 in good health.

CDR3 loop: CASSLEYNTEAFF. The DNA for the CDR3 is TGTGCCAGCAGCTTAGAGTACAACACTGAAGCTTTCTTT. The chain has TRBV7-9 and TRBJ1-1; D is unclear. Trimming removed 1 base at V and 2 bases at J, with 5 bases between. Germline-derived CDR1 and CDR2 are SEHNR and FQNEAQ (reference sequence). The CDR3 runs 13 residues.

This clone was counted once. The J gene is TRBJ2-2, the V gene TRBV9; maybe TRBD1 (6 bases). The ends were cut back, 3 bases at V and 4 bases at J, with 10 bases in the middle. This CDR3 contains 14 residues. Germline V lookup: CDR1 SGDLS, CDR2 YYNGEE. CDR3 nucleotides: TGTGCCAGCAGCGGCCAACAGGGCACCGGGGAGCTGTTTTTT. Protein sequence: CASSGQQGTGELFF.

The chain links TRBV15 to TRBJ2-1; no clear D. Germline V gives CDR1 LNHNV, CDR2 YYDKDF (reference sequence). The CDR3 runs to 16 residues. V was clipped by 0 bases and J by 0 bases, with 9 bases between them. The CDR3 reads CATSREVESSYNEQFF. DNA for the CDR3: TGTGCCACCAGCAGAGAAGTGGAGAGCTCCTACAATGAGCAGTTCTTC.

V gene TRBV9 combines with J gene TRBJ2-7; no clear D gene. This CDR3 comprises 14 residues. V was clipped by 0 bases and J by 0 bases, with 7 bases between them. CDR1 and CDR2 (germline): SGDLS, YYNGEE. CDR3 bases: TGTGCCAGCAGCGTAGATCCGGTCTCCTACGAGCAGTACTTC. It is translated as CASSVDPVSYEQYF.

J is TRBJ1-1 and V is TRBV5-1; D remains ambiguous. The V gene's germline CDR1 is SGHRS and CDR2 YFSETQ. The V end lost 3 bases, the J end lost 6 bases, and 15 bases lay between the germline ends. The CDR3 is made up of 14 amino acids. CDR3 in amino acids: CASSYADVFSEAFF. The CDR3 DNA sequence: TGCGCCAGCAGCTACGCAGACGTTTTCTCTGAAGCTTTCTTT.

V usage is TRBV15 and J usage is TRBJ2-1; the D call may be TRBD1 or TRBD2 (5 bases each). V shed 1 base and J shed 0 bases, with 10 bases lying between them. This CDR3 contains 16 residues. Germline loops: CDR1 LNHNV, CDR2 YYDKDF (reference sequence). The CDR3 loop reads CATSRVWDGSYNEQFF. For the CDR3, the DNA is TGTGCCACCAGCAGAGTGTGGGACGGCTCCTACAATGAGCAGTTCTTC.

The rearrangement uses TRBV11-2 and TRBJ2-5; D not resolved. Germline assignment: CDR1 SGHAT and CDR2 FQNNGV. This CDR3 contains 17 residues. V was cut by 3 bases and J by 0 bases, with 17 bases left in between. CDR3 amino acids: CASSFGSQTLYQETQYF. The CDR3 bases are TGTGCCAGCAGCTTTGGGTCACAGACCCTGTACCAAGAGACCCAGTACTTC.

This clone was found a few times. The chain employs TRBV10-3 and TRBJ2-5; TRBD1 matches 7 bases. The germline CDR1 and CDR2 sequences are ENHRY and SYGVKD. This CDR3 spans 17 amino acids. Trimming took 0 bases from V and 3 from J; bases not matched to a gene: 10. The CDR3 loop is CAISESKGAPGEETQYF. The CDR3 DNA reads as TGTGCCATCAGTGAGTCGAAGGGGGCGCCGGGTGAAGAGACCCAGTACTTC.

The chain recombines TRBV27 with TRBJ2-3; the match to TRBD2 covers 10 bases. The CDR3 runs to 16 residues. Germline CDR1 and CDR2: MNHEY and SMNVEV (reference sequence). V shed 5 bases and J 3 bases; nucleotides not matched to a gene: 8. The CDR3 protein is CASSILAGARTDTQYF. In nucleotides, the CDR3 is TGTGCCAGCAGTATCCTAGCGGGAGCTAGAACAGATACGCAGTATTTT.

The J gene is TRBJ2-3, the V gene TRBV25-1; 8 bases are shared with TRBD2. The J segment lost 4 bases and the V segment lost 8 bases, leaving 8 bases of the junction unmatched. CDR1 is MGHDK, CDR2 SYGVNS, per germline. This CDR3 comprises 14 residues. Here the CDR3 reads CASAIAGWADTQYF. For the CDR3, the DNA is TGTGCCAGCGCGATAGCGGGATGGGCAGATACGCAGTATTTT. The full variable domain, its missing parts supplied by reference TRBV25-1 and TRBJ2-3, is EADIYQTPRYLVIGTGKKITLECSQTMGHDKMYWYQQDPGMELHLIHYSYGVNSTEKGDLSSESTVSRIRTEHFPLTLESARPSHTSQYLCASAIAGWADTQYFGPGTRLTVL.

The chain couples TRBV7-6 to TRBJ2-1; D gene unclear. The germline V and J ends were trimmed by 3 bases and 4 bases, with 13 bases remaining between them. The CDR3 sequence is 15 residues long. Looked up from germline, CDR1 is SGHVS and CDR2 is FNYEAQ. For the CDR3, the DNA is TGTGCCAGCAGCTTGCCCAGTTTTACTTACAATGAGCAGTTCTTC. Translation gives CASSLPSFTYNEQFF.

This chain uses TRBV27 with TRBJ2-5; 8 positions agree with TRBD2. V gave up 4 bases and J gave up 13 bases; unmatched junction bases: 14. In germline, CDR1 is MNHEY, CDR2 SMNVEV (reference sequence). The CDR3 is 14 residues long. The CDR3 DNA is TGTGCCAGCAGTTCACTTGGGAGCGGGAGAGAGACGTACTTC. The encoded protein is CASSSLGSGRETYF.

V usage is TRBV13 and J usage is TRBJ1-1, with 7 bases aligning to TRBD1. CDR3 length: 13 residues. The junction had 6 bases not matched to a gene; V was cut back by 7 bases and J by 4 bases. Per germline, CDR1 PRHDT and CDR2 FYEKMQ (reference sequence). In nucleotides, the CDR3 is TGTGCCAGCAAAGGGGGCGGGGCCACTGAAGCTTTCTTT. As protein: CASKGGGATEAFF.

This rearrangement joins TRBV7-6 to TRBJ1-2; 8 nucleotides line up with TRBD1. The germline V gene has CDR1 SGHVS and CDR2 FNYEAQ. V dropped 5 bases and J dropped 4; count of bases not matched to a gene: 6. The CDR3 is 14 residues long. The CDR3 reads CASSQYGQGYGYTF. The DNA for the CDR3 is TGTGCCAGCAGCCAGTACGGACAGGGCTATGGCTACACCTTC.

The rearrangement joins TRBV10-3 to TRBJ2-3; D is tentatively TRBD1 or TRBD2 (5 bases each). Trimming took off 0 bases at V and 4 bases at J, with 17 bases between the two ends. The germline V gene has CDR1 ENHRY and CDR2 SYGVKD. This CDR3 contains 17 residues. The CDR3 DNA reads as TGTGCCATCAGTGAGTCGAAGGGGTCGGAGGCGGCAGATACGCAGTATTTT. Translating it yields CAISESKGSEAADTQYF.

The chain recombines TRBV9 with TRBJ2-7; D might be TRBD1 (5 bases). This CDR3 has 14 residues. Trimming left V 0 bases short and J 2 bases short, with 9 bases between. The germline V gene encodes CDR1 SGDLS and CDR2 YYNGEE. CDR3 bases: TGTGCCAGCAGCGTAGGACAGTCAACCTACGAGCAGTACTTC. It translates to CASSVGQSTYEQYF.

CDR3 in amino acids: CASSEGGWLEKLFF. The CDR3 DNA is TGTGCCAGCAGTGAGGGGGGTTGGTTGGAAAAACTGTTTTTT. The chain recombines TRBV25-1 with TRBJ1-4; a possible D gene is TRBD1 (5 bases). V was pared by 3 bases and J by 8 bases, with 13 bases between. The CDR3 is made up of 14 amino acids. Per the germline V gene, CDR1 is MGHDK and CDR2 is SYGVNS.

CDR3 sequence (DNA): TGTGCCTGGAGTGTAGGAGCTGATGAAAAACTGTTTTTT. This encodes CAWSVGADEKLFF. The chain joins TRBV30 to TRBJ1-4, with D hard to call. The germline gives CDR1 GTSNPN, CDR2 SVGIG (reference sequence). The V end lost 0 bases, the J end lost 6 bases, and 8 bases lay between the germline ends. The CDR3 totals 13 residues.

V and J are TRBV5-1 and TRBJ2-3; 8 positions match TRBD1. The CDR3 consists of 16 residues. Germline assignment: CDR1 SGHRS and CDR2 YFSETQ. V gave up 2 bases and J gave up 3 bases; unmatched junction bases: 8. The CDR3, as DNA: TGCGCCAGCAGCTTAACCCGGACAGGGAGTACAGATACGCAGTATTTT. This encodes CASSLTRTGSTDTQYF. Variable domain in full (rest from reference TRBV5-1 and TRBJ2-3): KAGVTQTPRYLIKTRGQQVTLSCSPISGHRSVSWYQQTPGQGLQFLFEYFSETQRNKGNFPGRFSGRQFSNSRSEMNVSTLELGDSALYLCASSLTRTGSTDTQYFGPGTRLTVL.

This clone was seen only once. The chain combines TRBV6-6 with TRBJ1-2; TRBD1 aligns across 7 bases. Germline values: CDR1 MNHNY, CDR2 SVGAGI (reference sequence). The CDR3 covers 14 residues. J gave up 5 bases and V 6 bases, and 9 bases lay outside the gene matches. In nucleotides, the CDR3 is TGTGCCAGCAGCGAACAGGGGATTGAGTATGGCTACACCTTC. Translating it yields CASSEQGIEYGYTF.

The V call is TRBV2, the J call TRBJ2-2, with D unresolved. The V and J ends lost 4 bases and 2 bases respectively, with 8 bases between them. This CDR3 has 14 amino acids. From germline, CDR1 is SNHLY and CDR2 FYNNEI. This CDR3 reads CASSGEENTGELFF. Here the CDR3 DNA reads TGTGCCAGCAGTGGAGAGGAAAACACCGGGGAGCTGTTTTTT.

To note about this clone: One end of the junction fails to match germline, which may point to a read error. The CDR3 region has the DNA TGTGCCAGCAGCGCCGGACAGGGGGTCTGGTACCAAGCGACCCAGTACTTC. Protein product: CASSAGQGVWYQATQYF. V gene TRBV9 combines with J gene TRBJ2-5; 10 nucleotides match TRBD1. The CDR3 has 17 amino acids. Per germline, CDR1 SGDLS and CDR2 YYNGEE.